This entry is about one T cell receptor (beta chain). There is no known antigen for this receptor. One base away there is no much larger clone; base qualities are not given. V lost 3 bases and J lost 3 bases, and the count of bases not matched to a germline gene is 4. The CDR3 covers 15 residues, taking in both the cysteine and the phenylalanine. CDR3 DNA only is kept here, 45 bases in frame from base 1. The germline V gene (reference sequence) supplies CDR1 LNHDA and CDR2 SQIVND. The sample belongs to a study of T cell repertoires in aging, cancer and after chemotherapy (dated by TCRdb to about 2019). Regarding the complete study: Six donor age groups were covered, ranging from 30 or younger up to 70 or older, and each group contained at least three individuals. Control TCR repertoires from healthy donors were recorded across several months to years, and re-sampling revealed clear clonal overlap. Alongside some 100 healthy donors serving as a reference group, the cohort included roughly 220 cancer patients, of whom more than 85 had hematological cancers and more than 120 had solid cancers. The full dataset contained roughly 8.8 million TCR reads. To examine immunoaging and T cell reconstitution after chemotherapy, the study profiled TCR beta repertoires in peripheral blood from healthy donors and cancer patients. Broad study findings and their caveats: Compared with age-matched healthy donors, untreated patients with either hematological or solid cancers had significantly lower TCR diversity in the blood along with higher clonality. The authors noted that the repertoire data do not allow conclusions about immunological memory after chemotherapy. In healthy donors, the drop in TCR diversity with age came mainly from a loss of richness, whereas in cancer patients a loss of evenness also played a part. In both cancer cohorts, the median generation probability rose over the chemotherapy interval, which suggests that the repertoire was reconstituted through rebound thymic output.

TCR beta rearrangements were amplified from genomic DNA isolated from peripheral blood, not from sorted cells or RNA. Multiplex touch-down PCR with a mixed TRB-A/B primer pool was used to amplify rearranged TRB sequences covering the V, D and J segments. Illumina adapters and sample indices were added to the amplicons in two consecutive PCR reactions performed with Phusion HS II polymerase. Amplicons were gel-purified with the NucleoSpin Gel and PCR Clean-up kit, then checked with Qubit and an Agilent 2100 Bioanalyzer. Sequencing of the libraries was done on an Illumina MiSeq with paired-end, single-indexed 600-cycle runs. In the source study's methods: TRB sequences were processed with MiXCR versions 2.12 and 3.0.5. Each unique CDR3 nucleotide sequence counted as one clone, and only productive sequences with at least two reads were retained. Shannon diversity, evenness, clonality (one minus evenness), and alpha-parameterized diversity profiles from alpha 0 to 5 were included as repertoire metrics. Generation probabilities of clones in paired pre- and post-chemotherapy samples were computed with the IGoR algorithm. TCRdb's own reprocessing of the public reads used fastp at Q25 and MiXCR and kept productive beta chains. Rows are combined by CDR3 protein, so each entry shows the most common genes and DNA. For this entry, the V and J calls and clone size follow TCRdb and not the study's own pipeline. This sample comprises fewer than 20,000 distinct CDR3 sequences, 50% of them detected only once. The ten biggest clones cover roughly a tenth of the sample.

This TCR was sampled from a human donor in good health. The rearrangement combines TRBV19 with TRBJ2-7; 11 junctional bases match TRBD2. The material sequenced was blood. The DNA is as follows: TGTGCCAGTAGTATTACGGGGACTAGCGGCTACGAGCAGTACTTC. This is translated as CASSITGTSGYEQYF.